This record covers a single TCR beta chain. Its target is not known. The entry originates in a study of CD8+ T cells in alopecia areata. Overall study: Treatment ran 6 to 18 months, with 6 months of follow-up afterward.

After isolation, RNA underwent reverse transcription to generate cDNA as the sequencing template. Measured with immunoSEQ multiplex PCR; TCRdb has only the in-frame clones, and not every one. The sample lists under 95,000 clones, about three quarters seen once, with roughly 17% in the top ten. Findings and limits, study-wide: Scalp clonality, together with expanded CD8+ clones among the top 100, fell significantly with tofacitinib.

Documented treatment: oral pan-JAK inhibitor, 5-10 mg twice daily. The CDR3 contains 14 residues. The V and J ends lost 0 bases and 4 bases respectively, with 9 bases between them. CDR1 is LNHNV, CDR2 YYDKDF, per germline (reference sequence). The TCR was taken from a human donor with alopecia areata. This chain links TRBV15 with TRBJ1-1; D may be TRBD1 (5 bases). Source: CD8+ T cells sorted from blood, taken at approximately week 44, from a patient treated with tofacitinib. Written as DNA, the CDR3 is TGTGCCACCAGCAGAGATGTAAGGGGCACTGAAGCTTTCTTT. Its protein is CATSRDVRGTEAFF.